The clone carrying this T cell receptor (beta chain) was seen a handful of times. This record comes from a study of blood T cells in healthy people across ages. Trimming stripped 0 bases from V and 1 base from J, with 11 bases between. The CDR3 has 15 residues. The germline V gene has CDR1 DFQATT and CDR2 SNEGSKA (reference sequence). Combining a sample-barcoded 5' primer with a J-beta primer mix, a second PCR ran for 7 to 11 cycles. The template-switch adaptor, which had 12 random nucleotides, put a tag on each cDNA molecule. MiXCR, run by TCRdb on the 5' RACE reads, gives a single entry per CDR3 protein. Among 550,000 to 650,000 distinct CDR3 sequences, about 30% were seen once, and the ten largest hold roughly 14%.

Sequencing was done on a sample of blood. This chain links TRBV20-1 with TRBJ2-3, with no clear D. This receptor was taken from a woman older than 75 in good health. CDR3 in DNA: TGCAGTGCTAGAGATGGAGTGATCGGCACAGATACGCAGTATTTT. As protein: CSARDGVIGTDTQYF.